The 30 T cell receptor beta chains below were found in one sample sequenced in a study of memory CD4+ T cells and cytomegalovirus serostatus. This table comes from immunoSEQ multiplex PCR, and its TCRdb copy is limited to in-frame clones, with some not included. The sample lists about 41,000 clones, about four fifths occurring once. Single viable CD3+CD4+CD8-CD45RO+ cells were sorted as the memory CD4+ T cells. Material: memory CD4+ T cells from blood. These TCRs come from an adult in good health and CMV-seronegative.

This rearrangement joins TRBV25-1 to TRBJ2-5, with D maybe TRBD2 (7 bases). The CDR3 extends over 14 amino acids. Trimming took off 6 bases at V and 5 bases at J, with 16 bases between the two ends. The germline gives CDR1 MGHDK, CDR2 SYGVNS. In DNA form, the CDR3 reads TGTGCCAGCAGCTCACCGGGGGGCGTGGAGACCCAGTACTTC. This codes for CASSSPGGVETQYF.

The V call is TRBV5-1, the J call TRBJ1-1; TRBD1 aligns across 12 bases. The J segment lost 1 base and the V segment lost 0 bases, leaving 10 bases of the junction unmatched. CDR3 size: 19 residues. Germline V gives CDR1 SGHRS, CDR2 YFSETQ. The CDR3 DNA follows: TGCGCCAGCAGCTTGGATGGACCCGGGACAGGGGGCCGGAACACTGAAGCTTTCTTT. Translation: CASSLDGPGTGGRNTEAFF.

This clone occurred once. V is TRBV14 and J is TRBJ1-3; D is unresolved. Trimming removed 7 bases from V and 1 base from J, with 11 bases in between. The CDR3 has 14 residues. Germline loops: CDR1 SGHDN, CDR2 FVKESK. This CDR3 is CASIPDWSGNTIYF. As DNA, the CDR3 is TGTGCCAGCATCCCGGATTGGTCTGGAAACACCATATATTTT. The whole variable domain, filled in from reference TRBV14 and TRBJ1-3, reads EAGVTQFPSHSVIEKGQTVTLRCDPISGHDNLYWYRRVMGKEIKFLLHFVKESKQDESGMPNNRFLAERTGGTYSTLKVQPAELEDSGVYFCASIPDWSGNTIYFGEGSWLTVV.

V gene TRBV5-6 combines with J gene TRBJ1-2, with D possibly TRBD1 on 6 matching bases. The CDR3 runs to 14 residues. V gave up 6 bases and J gave up 8 bases, with 20 bases separating them. The germline V gene encodes CDR1 SGHDT and CDR2 YYEEEE. The CDR3 sequence is CASTNTGTLEGYTF. CDR3 nucleotide sequence: TGTGCCAGCACCAACACAGGGACGCTGGAAGGCTACACCTTC.

This clone showed up just a few times. V and J are TRBV11-3 and TRBJ2-1; tentatively, D is TRBD1 (5 bases). The CDR3 totals 13 residues. Per the germline V gene, CDR1 is SGHNT and CDR2 is YENEEA. The germline V and J ends were trimmed by 6 bases and 7 bases, with 13 bases remaining between them. Here the CDR3 DNA reads TGTGCCAGCAGAAAAGGGGAATGGAATGAGCAGTTCTTC. As protein: CASRKGEWNEQFF.

The chain couples TRBV2 to TRBJ2-5, with D tentatively TRBD1 (6 bases). From germline, CDR1 is SNHLY and CDR2 FYNNEI. V shed 8 bases and J shed 2 bases, with 6 bases lying between them. CDR3 length: 11 residues. The CDR3 is CASGQQETQYF. The DNA for the CDR3 is TGTGCCAGCGGACAGCAAGAGACCCAGTACTTC. The entire variable domain, with the rest obtained from reference TRBV2 and TRBJ2-5, is as follows: EPEVTQTPSHQVTQMGQEVILRCVPISNHLYFYWYRQILGQKVEFLVSFYNNEISEKSEIFDDQFSVERPDGSNFTLKIRSTKLEDSAMYFCASGQQETQYFGPGTRLLVL.

This clone was observed a handful of times. The chain links TRBV28 to TRBJ2-7; D gene uncertain. The CDR3 extends over 10 amino acids. V lost 10 bases and J 3 bases, leaving 7 bases between the germline ends. CDR1 MDHEN and CDR2 SYDVKM come from the germline V gene. The CDR3 DNA reads TGTGCCACCGTCCGCTACGAGCAGTACTTC. Translating gives CATVRYEQYF.

The genes are TRBV19 and TRBJ2-7; D remains ambiguous. The V end was cut by 7 bases, the J end by 0 bases, with 10 bases between. The CDR3 sequence is 13 residues long. In germline, CDR1 is LNHDA, CDR2 SQIVND (reference sequence). The CDR3: CASTGEASYEQYF. CDR3 coding DNA: TGTGCCAGTACTGGGGAAGCCTCCTACGAGCAGTACTTC.

The J gene is TRBJ2-3, the V gene TRBV5-4; D is undetermined. CDR1 and CDR2 (germline): SGHNT, YYREEE (reference sequence). The V end lost 4 bases, the J end lost 0 bases, and 9 bases lay between the germline ends. The CDR3 covers 14 residues. The DNA of the CDR3 is TGTGCCAGCAGCCCGACGCCGAGCACAGATACGCAGTATTTT. Translation: CASSPTPSTDTQYF.

The chain is built from TRBV7-9 and TRBJ2-1; a possible D gene is TRBD1 (5 bases). Germline V gives CDR1 SEHNR, CDR2 FQNEAQ (reference sequence). CDR3 length: 16 residues. V was trimmed by 2 bases and J by 4 bases, leaving 15 bases between them. The CDR3 DNA reads as TGTGCCAGCAGCTTACGACAGATACAAAAATACAATGAGCAGTTCTTC. It yields the protein CASSLRQIQKYNEQFF. Based on the CDR3 plus reference TRBV7-9 and TRBJ2-1, the full variable domain is DTGVSQNPRHKITKRGQNVTFRCDPISEHNRLYWYRQTLGQGPEFLTYFQNEAQLEKSRLLSDRFSAERPKGSFSTLEIQRTEQGDSAMYLCASSLRQIQKYNEQFFGPGTRLTVL.

The chain uses TRBV7-3 and TRBJ1-6; D unresolved. V shed 5 bases and J shed 7 bases, with 9 bases lying between them. The CDR3 contains 13 residues. The germline CDR1 and CDR2 sequences are SGHTA and FQGTGA. CDR3 region: CASSIDRNSPLHF. In DNA form, the CDR3 reads TGTGCCAGCAGCATAGACCGAAATTCACCCCTCCACTTT.

The chain is built from TRBV19 and TRBJ1-3, with D perhaps TRBD1 (6 bases). The CDR3 extends over 15 amino acids. Between the trimmed V and J ends, which lost 3 bases and 0 bases, there was a span of 9 bases. Germline values: CDR1 LNHDA, CDR2 SQIVND (reference sequence). The CDR3 region is CASSIGQSSGNTIYF. CDR3 nucleotide sequence: TGTGCCAGTAGTATCGGACAGAGCTCTGGAAACACCATATATTTT.

The V call is TRBV7-9, the J call TRBJ2-2; no clear D. CDR1 and CDR2 (germline): SEHNR, FQNEAQ (reference sequence). The CDR3 contains 16 residues. V lost 2 bases and J 0 bases, leaving 10 bases between the germline ends. CDR3 region: CASSLQAASNTGELFF. The DNA for the CDR3 is TGTGCCAGCAGCTTACAGGCAGCTTCGAACACCGGGGAGCTGTTTTTT.

The J gene is TRBJ1-2, the V gene TRBV10-3; D ambiguous. The CDR3 is 16 amino acids. The germline V gene encodes CDR1 ENHRY and CDR2 SYGVKD. Trimming removed 5 bases at V and 4 bases at J, with 20 bases between. CDR3 in DNA: TGTGCCATCAGTAAACACACGGACCTTTCATTCTATGGCTACACCTTC. This encodes CAISKHTDLSFYGYTF.

As DNA, the CDR3 is TGCGCCAGCAGCTTGTCAATGGACAGACAAGGGAAGACCCAGTACTTC. This encodes CASSLSMDRQGKTQYF. The chain combines TRBV5-1 with TRBJ2-5; possible D gene TRBD1, 6 bases. The germline V and J ends were trimmed by 1 base and 6 bases, with 19 bases remaining between them. CDR1 and CDR2 (germline): SGHRS, YFSETQ. This CDR3 spans 16 amino acids.

Here the CDR3 reads CASSLAAGGNTIYF. The CDR3 coding sequence is TGTGCCAGCAGCTTAGCGGCAGGAGGAAACACCATATATTTT. This chain connects TRBV7-6 to TRBJ1-3; no definite D call. This CDR3 is 14 amino acids long. With 0 bases removed from V and 4 bases from J, the gap between germline ends came to 7 bases. Germline CDR1 SGHVS, CDR2 FNYEAQ. Variable domain in full (rest from reference TRBV7-6 and TRBJ1-3): GAGVSQSPRYKVTKRGQDVALRCDPISGHVSLYWYRQALGQGPEFLTYFNYEAQQDKSGLPNDRFSAERPEGSISTLTIQRTEQRDSAMYRCASSLAAGGNTIYFGEGSWLTVV.

This chain links TRBV30 with TRBJ1-5; D possibly corresponds to TRBD1 (5 bases). The germline V and J ends were trimmed by 2 bases and 5 bases, with 13 bases remaining between them. The germline gives CDR1 GTSNPN, CDR2 SVGIG (reference sequence). The CDR3 spans 14 residues. The CDR3 DNA follows: TGTGCCTGGAGTCCGGGGGTTGAGCATCAGCCCCAGCATTTT. Translated, it gives CAWSPGVEHQPQHF.

The chain recombines TRBV30 with TRBJ2-3; tentative D call: TRBD1 (6 bases). The CDR3 spans 11 residues. The V gene's germline CDR1 is GTSNPN and CDR2 SVGIG (reference sequence). Trimming left V 4 bases short and J 4 bases short, with 6 bases between. This CDR3 is CAWTGADTQYF. The CDR3 DNA is TGTGCCTGGACAGGGGCAGATACGCAGTATTTT.

V gene TRBV5-6 combines with J gene TRBJ1-1; D possibly corresponds to TRBD1 (5 bases). CDR1 and CDR2 from the germline V gene are SGHDT and YYEEEE. Trimming cost V 7 bases and J 5 bases, with 15 bases left between them. The CDR3 has 13 amino acids. This CDR3 is CASRRGAGTEAFF. The CDR3 DNA reads TGTGCCAGCCGCCGTGGGGCGGGAACTGAAGCTTTCTTT.

This clone is a singleton in its sample. CDR3 nucleotides: TGTGCCAGCACACCGGGGTTTACGGCAGGGCACATGAACACTGAAGCTTTCTTT. It codes for CASTPGFTAGHMNTEAFF. The rearrangement joins TRBV9 to TRBJ1-1; tentatively, D is TRBD1 (5 bases). The CDR3 totals 18 residues. Deletions cut 6 bases from V and 0 bases from J, with 24 bases between. Germline V gives CDR1 SGDLS, CDR2 YYNGEE.

The V and J genes are TRBV12-5 and TRBJ1-1, with 7 positions matching TRBD1. The CDR3 length is 15 residues. CDR1 and CDR2 (germline): LGHNT, FRNRAP. V lost 5 bases, J lost 1 base, and 7 bases stayed unmatched. The CDR3 DNA sequence: TGTGCTAGTGGTGGTACAGGGGCTGGGAACACTGAAGCTTTCTTT. Translating it yields CASGGTGAGNTEAFF.

In DNA, the CDR3 is TGTGCCAGCAGCTCGAGACAGGCCTTCTCTGGAAACACCATATATTTT. Its protein product is CASSSRQAFSGNTIYF. The chain joins TRBV7-4 to TRBJ1-3; D is possibly TRBD1 (6 bases). V was cut by 4 bases and J by 0 bases, with 13 bases left in between. This CDR3 is 16 amino acids long. Germline values: CDR1 SGHVT, CDR2 SQSDAQ. The full variable domain, rest sourced from reference TRBV7-4 and TRBJ1-3, is GAGVSQSPRYKVAKRGRDVALRCDSISGHVTLYWYRQTLGQGSEVLTYSQSDAQRDKSGRPSGRFSAERPERSVSTLKIQRTEQGDSAVYLCASSSRQAFSGNTIYFGEGSWLTVV.

J is TRBJ1-4 and V is TRBV2; possibly TRBD1 for D (5 bases). Germline V gives CDR1 SNHLY, CDR2 FYNNEI. The V and J ends lost 8 bases and 7 bases respectively, with 11 bases between them. There are 12 residues in the CDR3. The CDR3 DNA reads TGTGCCAGCTCTAGACAGTTTGAAAAACTGTTTTTT. Its translation is CASSRQFEKLFF.

This clone was seen a handful of times. CDR3 amino acids: CATRSNFNSPLHF. In DNA, the CDR3 is TGTGCCACACGGAGCAACTTTAATTCACCCCTCCACTTT. The chain joins TRBV6-6 to TRBJ1-6; D unresolved. This CDR3 has 13 residues. V shed 10 bases and J shed 6 bases, with 13 bases lying between them. Germline loops: CDR1 MNHNY, CDR2 SVGAGI (reference sequence).

Note on this clone: Other DNA sequences of this sample code for an identical CDR3. This chain connects TRBV30 to TRBJ2-7; tentative D call: TRBD2 (6 bases). The CDR3 runs to 12 residues. The germline gives CDR1 GTSNPN, CDR2 SVGIG (reference sequence). Trimming left V 2 bases short and J 4 bases short, with 9 bases between. The CDR3 loop is CAWSIGTYEQYF. In DNA form, the CDR3 reads TGTGCCTGGAGTATCGGGACTTACGAGCAGTACTTC.

The genes are TRBV2 and TRBJ1-6; 10 bases are shared with TRBD1. Germline-derived CDR1 and CDR2 are SNHLY and FYNNEI. CDR3 length: 14 amino acids. V dropped 6 bases and J dropped 7; count of bases not matched to a gene: 3. The CDR3 protein is CASRLTGGNSPLHF. The CDR3 DNA sequence: TGTGCCAGCAGGCTGACAGGGGGCAATTCACCCCTCCACTTT. Full variable domain (rest looked up from reference TRBV2 and TRBJ1-6): EPEVTQTPSHQVTQMGQEVILRCVPISNHLYFYWYRQILGQKVEFLVSFYNNEISEKSEIFDDQFSVERPDGSNFTLKIRSTKLEDSAMYFCASRLTGGNSPLHFGNGTRLTVT.

The V gene is TRBV18, the J gene TRBJ2-3, with D perhaps TRBD1 or TRBD2 (6 bases each). With 8 bases removed from V and 8 bases from J, the gap between germline ends came to 20 bases. Germline V gives CDR1 KGHSH, CDR2 LQKENI. The CDR3 has 14 residues. The CDR3 DNA reads as TGTGCCAGCCTCCCGCCGGGGGCCGTTAGTACGCAGTATTTT. It is translated as CASLPPGAVSTQYF.

The genes are TRBV9 and TRBJ2-3; D not resolved. In germline, CDR1 is SGDLS, CDR2 YYNGEE. The CDR3 has 14 amino acids. V lost 0 bases to trimming and J lost 2 bases, with 7 bases between them. CDR3 nucleotides: TGTGCCAGCAGCGTAGTTCCCTCCACAGATACGCAGTATTTT. Translating it yields CASSVVPSTDTQYF.

The V gene is TRBV20-1, the J gene TRBJ2-5; D might be TRBD1 or TRBD2, each matching 6 bases. Per the germline V gene, CDR1 is DFQATT and CDR2 is SNEGSKA (reference sequence). There are 11 residues in the CDR3. The germline V and J ends were trimmed by 6 bases and 5 bases, with 10 bases remaining between them. CDR3 nucleotide sequence: TGCAGTGCCCGGGGGCATGAGACCCAGTACTTC. Its protein product is CSARGHETQYF.

V and J are TRBV2 and TRBJ1-4; D gene unclear. Trimming pared 5 bases from V and 0 bases from J, leaving 7 bases between. The CDR3 runs 14 residues. Germline V CDR1 and CDR2: SNHLY, FYNNEI. In DNA form, the CDR3 reads TGTGCCAGCAGTCGGACGTCAACTAATGAAAAACTGTTTTTT. Protein product: CASSRTSTNEKLFF.